The 25 T cell receptor beta chains below were found in one sample sequenced in a study of T cell responses to AZD1222 COVID-19 vaccine. Assay: immunoSEQ multiplex PCR; the TCRdb copy retains only in-frame clones and omits some. The profile shows over 150,000 clones, approximately 86% of them singletons. The sample in question was peripheral blood, obtained 28 days after the second AZD1222 dose. All receptors come from an adult who received the AZD1222 COVID-19 vaccine.

The chain carries TRBV19 and TRBJ1-5; 7 nucleotides line up with TRBD1. Germline V lookup: CDR1 LNHDA, CDR2 SQIVND (reference sequence). The CDR3 is 15 amino acids. Trimming took 7 bases from V and 2 from J; bases not matched to a gene: 8. The CDR3 DNA follows: TGTGCCAGTATGGGGGGACAGTGGGGCAATCAGCCCCAGCATTTT. It specifies CASMGGQWGNQPQHF.

The rearrangement links TRBV7-3 to TRBJ2-5, with D possibly being TRBD2 (7 bases). Trimming took off 1 base at V and 6 bases at J, with 12 bases between the two ends. Germline CDR1 is SGHTA and CDR2 is FQGTGA. The CDR3 contains 14 residues. CDR3 amino acids: CASSLIAGDKTQYF. DNA of the CDR3: TGTGCCAGCAGCTTAATTGCGGGGGACAAGACCCAGTACTTC.

The chain couples TRBV11-2 to TRBJ2-7; D remains unclear. V lost 4 bases and J 6 bases, leaving 10 bases between the germline ends. Germline CDR1 and CDR2: SGHAT and FQNNGV. The CDR3 consists of 12 residues. In DNA, the CDR3 is TGTGCCAGCAGCTCGGGCCGCCCCGAGCAGTACTTC. The encoded protein is CASSSGRPEQYF.

The chain recombines TRBV11-3 with TRBJ2-2, with 13 bases fitting TRBD2. After removal of 2 bases from V and 7 bases from J, the junction contained 4 bases not matched to a gene. The V gene's germline CDR1 is SGHNT and CDR2 YENEEA. The CDR3 is 16 amino acids. This CDR3 is CASSLTSGGARGELFF. As DNA, the CDR3 is TGTGCCAGCAGCTTAACTAGCGGGGGGGCCCGCGGGGAGCTGTTTTTT.

The chain couples TRBV5-4 to TRBJ2-1, with D hard to call. This CDR3 is built from 13 residues. The germline gives CDR1 SGHNT, CDR2 YYREEE (reference sequence). V was pared by 1 base and J by 8 bases, with 10 bases between. CDR3 amino acids: CASSLSVQDEQFF. The CDR3 coding sequence is TGTGCCAGCAGCTTGTCCGTCCAGGATGAGCAGTTCTTC.

The genes are TRBV6-4 and TRBJ2-3; 7 nucleotides match TRBD1. The CDR3 is 14 residues long. The V and J ends lost 6 bases and 4 bases, in that order; junction bases with no gene match: 7. Germline CDR1 reads MRHNA; CDR2 reads SNTAGT. This CDR3 reads CASSLGQDADTQYF. The DNA of the CDR3 is TGTGCCAGCAGCCTCGGACAGGACGCAGATACGCAGTATTTT.

J is TRBJ2-5 and V is TRBV4-1; a possible D gene is TRBD1 (6 bases). CDR3 length: 16 amino acids. Germline V CDR1 and CDR2: MGHRA, YSYEKL. Between the trimmed V and J ends, which lost 4 bases and 5 bases, there was a span of 20 bases. DNA for the CDR3: TGCGCCAGCAGCCCCCAACAGGGTGGTTCGGCGGAGACCCAGTACTTC. Protein sequence: CASSPQQGGSAETQYF.

The DNA of the CDR3 is TGTGCCAGCAGCTTAGGGCGGGGGTTGGCAGATACGCAGTATTTT. This translates into CASSLGRGLADTQYF. The chain employs TRBV11-3 and TRBJ2-3, with 7 bases fitting TRBD2. Trimming cost V 1 base and J 4 bases; bases outside gene matches: 5. Germline CDR1 is SGHNT and CDR2 is YENEEA. This CDR3 region has 15 residues.

The chain recombines TRBV6-5 with TRBJ1-1; D remains ambiguous. The germline V gene has CDR1 MNHEY and CDR2 SVGAGI. The CDR3 is 15 residues long. V lost 0 bases, J lost 4 bases, and 12 bases lay in between. The CDR3, as DNA: TGTGCCAGCAGTTACTCGGCCTCGTCAGGCACTGAAGCTTTCTTT. It is translated as CASSYSASSGTEAFF.

The V gene is TRBV19, the J gene TRBJ1-6, with D unresolved. V was trimmed by 3 bases and J by 4 bases, leaving 10 bases between them. The CDR3 covers 15 residues. Germline CDR1 reads LNHDA; CDR2 reads SQIVND (reference sequence). The CDR3 reads CASSISTVYNSPLHF. In DNA form, the CDR3 reads TGTGCCAGTAGTATCTCTACAGTTTATAATTCACCCCTCCACTTT.

The genes are TRBV7-2 and TRBJ2-7, with D possibly matching TRBD1 (5 bases). CDR1 is SGHTA and CDR2 is FQGNSA in the germline V gene. This CDR3 comprises 15 residues. The V end lost 1 base, the J end lost 7 bases, and 17 bases lay between the germline ends. The CDR3 bases are TGTGCCAGCAGCTTAGGTAGTGGGGCGGCATGGGAGCAGTACTTC. Protein: CASSLGSGAAWEQYF.

The J gene is TRBJ2-7, the V gene TRBV19, with 8 bases identical to TRBD1. The ends lost 1 base at V and 3 bases at J; junction bases unmatched: 8. Germline V gene lookup returns CDR1 LNHDA and CDR2 SQIVND (reference sequence). The CDR3 runs 16 residues. The CDR3 DNA sequence: TGTGCCAGTAGTATAGCGGGACAGGACCACGACTACGAGCAGTACTTC. Residues: CASSIAGQDHDYEQYF.

The chain uses TRBV7-3 and TRBJ2-1; TRBD2 aligns across 8 bases. V dropped 2 bases and J dropped 0; count of bases not matched to a gene: 9. In germline, CDR1 is SGHTA, CDR2 FQGTGA. This CDR3 has 18 amino acids. CDR3 DNA: TGTGCCAGCAGCTTAGGGAGAAGCGGGGGAAGCTCCTACAATGAGCAGTTCTTC. Residues: CASSLGRSGGSSYNEQFF.

This rearrangement joins TRBV19 to TRBJ1-1, with 7 bases matching TRBD1. CDR3 size: 16 residues. From germline, CDR1 is LNHDA and CDR2 SQIVND (reference sequence). J lost 0 bases, V lost 9 bases, and 13 bases had no gene match. CDR3 protein: CASKKGQIAMNTEAFF. For the CDR3, the DNA is TGTGCCAGCAAAAAGGGACAGATTGCGATGAACACTGAAGCTTTCTTT.

This rearrangement joins TRBV5-1 to TRBJ2-7; 7 positions match TRBD1. The CDR3 runs to 14 residues. V lost 5 bases to trimming and J lost 3 bases; unmatched junction nucleotides: 8. CDR1 SGHRS and CDR2 YFSETQ come from the germline V gene. CDR3 amino acids: CASSRGTALYEQYF. The CDR3 coding sequence is TGCGCCAGCAGTAGGGGGACAGCCCTCTACGAGCAGTACTTC.

Only one count was recorded for this clone. The chain recombines TRBV19 with TRBJ1-5; 8 nucleotides align to TRBD1. V lost 6 bases, J lost 6 bases, and 13 bases stayed unmatched. Germline assignment: CDR1 LNHDA and CDR2 SQIVND (reference sequence). The CDR3 length is 16 residues. CDR3 coding DNA: TGTGCCAGTAGCCCCCTGGACAGGGAGGTCGGTCAGCCCCAGCATTTT. Translated: CASSPLDREVGQPQHF.

V usage is TRBV14 and J usage is TRBJ2-1; the D gene is possibly TRBD2 (6 bases). V dropped 2 bases and J dropped 6 bases, with 14 bases sitting between them. The germline V gene has CDR1 SGHDN and CDR2 FVKESK. The CDR3 is 15 residues long. The chain's CDR3 is CASSQPTRRGNEQFF. DNA for the CDR3: TGTGCCAGCAGCCAACCGACTAGAAGGGGCAATGAGCAGTTCTTC.

The J gene is TRBJ1-2, the V gene TRBV9; D call uncertain. CDR1 and CDR2 from the germline V gene are SGDLS and YYNGEE. This CDR3 contains 12 residues. V lost 0 bases, J lost 6 bases, and 6 bases lay in between. The CDR3 here is CASSVGSHGYTF. The CDR3 DNA sequence: TGTGCCAGCAGCGTAGGATCCCATGGCTACACCTTC.

The rearrangement joins TRBV27 to TRBJ1-2; maybe TRBD1 (5 bases). From germline, CDR1 is MNHEY and CDR2 SMNVEV (reference sequence). Trimming left V 0 bases short and J 6 bases short, with 5 bases between. This CDR3 is built from 12 residues. CDR3 sequence reads: CASSLSGDGYTF. The DNA for the CDR3 is TGTGCCAGCAGTTTATCGGGGGATGGCTACACCTTC.

The rearrangement links TRBV5-4 to TRBJ1-4; D is unclear. V dropped 3 bases and J dropped 0 bases, with 18 bases sitting between them. This CDR3 comprises 18 residues. Germline V lookup: CDR1 SGHNT, CDR2 YYREEE (reference sequence). The DNA of the CDR3 is TGTGCCAGCAGCTCGCTTGGCGGCAGAAATGCAACTAATGAAAAACTGTTTTTT. Translating gives CASSSLGGRNATNEKLFF. Drawing the rest from reference TRBV5-4 and TRBJ1-4, the complete variable domain is ETGVTQSPTHLIKTRGQQVTLRCSSQSGHNTVSWYQQALGQGPQFIFQYYREEENGRGNFPPRFSGLQFPNYSSELNVNALELDDSALYLCASSSLGGRNATNEKLFFGSGTQLSVL.

This chain uses TRBV7-3 with TRBJ2-2, with D possibly being TRBD1 (6 bases). The CDR3 has 16 amino acids. Trimming pared 5 bases from V and 3 bases from J, leaving 16 bases between. Germline CDR1 SGHTA, CDR2 FQGTGA. CDR3 region: CASSPLGALDTGELFF. The CDR3 DNA reads as TGTGCCAGCAGCCCACTGGGGGCCTTGGACACCGGGGAGCTGTTTTTT.

The CDR3 sequence is CASSMGAGRGLVGTEAFF. CDR3 sequence (DNA): TGTGCCAGTAGTATGGGGGCGGGGCGAGGTCTGGTAGGGACTGAAGCTTTCTTT. V is TRBV19 and J is TRBJ1-1; D perhaps matches TRBD1 (6 bases). Trimming took 3 bases from V and 5 from J, leaving 25 bases between them. Per germline, CDR1 LNHDA and CDR2 SQIVND (reference sequence). The CDR3 sequence is 18 residues long.

This clone was found once. The chain is built from TRBV3-1 (or the pseudogene TRBV3-2) and TRBJ1-4; no firm D call. The CDR3 loop spans 15 amino acids. The V end was cut by 4 bases, the J end by 8 bases, with 17 bases between. Germline V gives CDR1 LGHDT, CDR2 YNNKEL (reference sequence). CDR3 sequence reads: CASSPHGGNEEKLFF. Here the CDR3 DNA reads TGTGCCAGCAGCCCTCACGGAGGTAATGAAGAAAAACTGTTTTTT.

V usage is TRBV6-1 and J usage is TRBJ2-1; D gene uncertain. Germline CDR1 reads MNHNS; CDR2 reads SASEGT. The CDR3 runs 15 residues. V dropped 0 bases and J dropped 0 bases, with 6 bases sitting between them. CDR3 DNA: TGTGCCAGCAGTGAAGCGAGGACCTCCTACAATGAGCAGTTCTTC. As protein: CASSEARTSYNEQFF.

This clone has just a few counts. This chain's CDR3 is CASSNSYAFGTVVAQYF. In DNA form, the CDR3 reads TGTGCCAGCAGCAATTCCTATGCGTTCGGGACTGTAGTCGCCCAGTACTTC. The genes are TRBV21-1 and TRBJ2-5; the table calls TRBD2, which could not be checked here. TRBV21-1 is annotated as a pseudogene. The CDR3 loop spans 17 amino acids.